This T cell receptor (beta chain) was retrieved from a study of beta chain features in type 1 diabetes. Points from the study as a whole: All four CD4+ subsets of Type 1 diabetes patients contained TCRB CDR3s that were moderately but significantly shorter.

CDR1 and CDR2 (germline): SNHLY, FYNNEI. This CDR3 spans 15 amino acids. V lost 2 bases to trimming and J lost 5 bases; unmatched junction nucleotides: 4. This clone was found a few times. What it recognizes is unknown. The whole isolated RNA underwent reverse transcription, so sequencing captured expressed TCRB transcripts. Here immunoSEQ multiplex PCR was the method, and the copy in TCRdb shows in-frame clones only, minus some. The table lists approximately 730,000 clones, under 15% of them singletons. Sequenced material: naive CD4+ T cells from blood. This sequence joins TRBV2 and TRBJ2-1, with 9 bases that match TRBD2. The TCR sequence derives from a man between 18 and 29 years old with type 1 diabetes. In nucleotides, the CDR3 is TGTGCCAGCAGTGAAATGGGACTAGCTGACAATGAGCAGTTCTTC. As protein: CASSEMGLADNEQFF.